The 17 T cell receptor beta chains reported below all come from one sample, sequenced in a study of shared clonotypes between healthy human individuals. Profiled with immunoSEQ multiplex PCR; TCRdb holds only in-frame clones, not every one. There are a few million clones in the sample; more than 85% occur only once, and approximately 0.4% lies in the top ten. The sequencing sample was made of naive CD4+ T cells from PBMCs. Subset in this sample: CD45RA+ positively selected. The receptors were sampled from a man aged 18 to 30 in good health. Some clones in this sample may be carry-over from other donors' samples.

J is TRBJ1-4 and V is TRBV19; D gene unclear. This CDR3 region has 14 residues. In germline, CDR1 is LNHDA, CDR2 SQIVND (reference sequence). V was pared by 1 base and J by 8 bases, with 11 bases between. DNA for the CDR3: TGTGCCAGTAGTATAGCCAGGAGGTACGAAAAACTGTTTTTT. Translating gives CASSIARRYEKLFF.

The chain links TRBV29-1 to TRBJ2-5; D unresolved. From germline, CDR1 is SQVTM and CDR2 ANQGSEA. V lost 6 bases and J 5 bases, leaving 7 bases between the germline ends. CDR3 length: 10 residues. The CDR3 loop is CSVFRETQYF. The CDR3 nucleotides read TGCAGCGTCTTTCGTGAGACCCAGTACTTC.

The V call is TRBV6-5, the J call TRBJ2-1, with 10 positions matching TRBD2. The germline V gene encodes CDR1 MNHEY and CDR2 SVGAGI. V shed 7 bases and J 9 bases; nucleotides not matched to a gene: 12. This CDR3 spans 15 amino acids. CDR3 sequence (DNA): TGTGCCAGCAATCGAGCGGGAGGGGGATATAGTGAGCAGTTCTTC. Translating it yields CASNRAGGGYSEQFF.

This chain's CDR3 is CASSLVYRGSLMNTEAFF. The CDR3 bases are TGCGCCAGCAGCTTGGTCTATCGGGGCAGCCTAATGAACACTGAAGCTTTCTTT. The chain couples TRBV5-1 to TRBJ1-1; D is possibly TRBD1 (5 bases). CDR1 SGHRS and CDR2 YFSETQ come from the germline V gene. V lost 0 bases and J lost 0, with 18 bases in between. CDR3 length: 18 residues.

CDR3 loop: CASSLAGALPGNTIYF. In DNA, the CDR3 is TGCGCCAGCAGCTTGGCGGGGGCGCTCCCTGGAAACACCATATATTTT. The chain recombines TRBV5-1 with TRBJ1-3; the D gene is possibly TRBD1 (6 bases). This CDR3 has 16 amino acids. CDR1 and CDR2 (germline): SGHRS, YFSETQ. V was cut by 0 bases and J by 2 bases, with 12 bases left in between.

The chain employs TRBV9 and TRBJ2-7, with 11 bases that match TRBD1. Looked up from germline, CDR1 is SGDLS and CDR2 is YYNGEE. J lost 3 bases, V lost 5 bases, and 10 bases had no gene match. The CDR3 contains 16 residues. The CDR3 loop reads CASSFGPGQGDYEQYF. CDR3 nucleotides: TGTGCCAGCAGTTTCGGACCGGGACAGGGGGACTACGAGCAGTACTTC. Drawing the rest from reference TRBV9 and TRBJ2-7, the complete variable domain is DSGVTQTPKHLITATGQRVTLRCSPRSGDLSVYWYQQSLDQGLQFLIQYYNGEERAKGNILERFSAQQFPDLHSELNLSSLELGDSALYFCASSFGPGQGDYEQYFGPGTRLTVT.

As to this clone: Germline is not matched at one junction end, which may reflect a read error. The chain has TRBV2 and TRBJ2-5; D is unresolved. The CDR3 spans 12 residues. Germline assignment: CDR1 SNHLY and CDR2 FYNNEI. CDR3: CASSEAQRSYDF. CDR3 sequence (DNA): TGTGCCAGCAGTGAAGCGCAAAGGAGTTATGACTTC.

V usage is TRBV11-1 and J usage is TRBJ2-7; no clear D gene. The germline CDR1 and CDR2 sequences are SGHAT and FQDESV (reference sequence). V was clipped by 5 bases and J by 0 bases, with 8 bases between them. This CDR3 spans 13 amino acids. This CDR3 is CASSKSSSYEQYF. In DNA, the CDR3 is TGTGCCAGCAGCAAGTCCAGCTCCTACGAGCAGTACTTC.

Here the CDR3 reads CASSSRAPRLAGTVGNEQFF. The CDR3 DNA reads TGTGCCAGCTCTTCTAGGGCGCCACGACTAGCGGGAACCGTGGGCAATGAGCAGTTCTTC. V and J are TRBV7-3 and TRBJ2-1, with TRBD2 matching 11 bases. The junction had 24 bases not matched to a gene; V was cut back by 8 bases and J by 6 bases. This CDR3 contains 20 residues. From germline, CDR1 is SGHTA and CDR2 FQGTGA.

The V call is TRBV5-4, the J call TRBJ2-1, with 13 bases fitting TRBD2. This CDR3 spans 16 amino acids. After removal of 4 bases from V and 7 bases from J, the junction contained 8 bases not matched to a gene. CDR1 is SGHNT and CDR2 is YYREEE in the germline V gene (reference sequence). The CDR3 region has the DNA TGTGCCAGCAGCGACTACGGGACTAGCGGGAATAATGAGCAGTTCTTC. This translates into CASSDYGTSGNNEQFF.

This clone has a single count. This chain links TRBV29-1 with TRBJ2-1, with 7 bases that match TRBD1. The CDR3 runs to 13 residues. V was pared by 4 bases and J by 5 bases, with 5 bases of the junction left unmatched. Germline V gene data show CDR1 as SQVTM and CDR2 as ANQGSEA. The CDR3 DNA follows: TGCAGCGTTGGGGGGACAGCTAACAATGAGCAGTTCTTC. It encodes CSVGGTANNEQFF.

This chain uses TRBV6-5 with TRBJ2-7; D tentatively fits TRBD1 or TRBD2 (5 bases each). CDR3 size: 15 residues. V lost 6 bases and J 3 bases, leaving 18 bases between the germline ends. Germline CDR1 is MNHEY and CDR2 is SVGAGI. CDR3 DNA: TGTGCCAGCAGCTCCGGGACGGCCGGCATCTACGAGCAGTACTTC. Amino acids: CASSSGTAGIYEQYF.

The genes are TRBV30 and TRBJ1-5; TRBD1 is a possible D gene (5 bases). The germline gives CDR1 GTSNPN, CDR2 SVGIG (reference sequence). The CDR3 consists of 14 residues. V lost 1 base, J lost 4 bases, and 11 bases lay in between. This CDR3 is CAWSGRAPNQPQHF. CDR3 bases: TGTGCCTGGAGTGGCAGGGCGCCTAATCAGCCCCAGCATTTT.

The genes are TRBV11-2 and TRBJ2-7; a weak D match, TRBD1 (6 bases). The CDR3 length is 15 residues. V gave up 5 bases and J gave up 5 bases, with 19 bases separating them. Germline V lookup: CDR1 SGHAT, CDR2 FQNNGV. CDR3 DNA sequence: TGTGCCAGCAGCCCCTGGGACCGGGCAGGGGACGAGCAGTACTTC. It is translated as CASSPWDRAGDEQYF.

This sequence joins TRBV5-1 and TRBJ2-5; D possibly matches TRBD1 or TRBD2 (6 bases each). The last part of the DNA fits TRBJ2-7 better; the J call may be wrong. The CDR3 contains 13 residues. The germline CDR1 and CDR2 sequences are SGHRS and YFSETQ. The CDR3 here is CASSAGHEGEQYF. Written as DNA, the CDR3 is TGCGCCAGCAGCGCGGGACACGAGGGCGAGCAGTACTTC.

This rearrangement joins TRBV5-1 to TRBJ2-3, with TRBD2 identical over 7 bases. The germline gives CDR1 SGHRS, CDR2 YFSETQ. The CDR3 is made up of 18 amino acids. With V trimmed by 2 bases and J by 1 base, 13 bases remained unmatched. CDR3 loop: CASSLRTIGSGGTDTQYF. The CDR3 DNA reads TGCGCCAGCAGCTTACGTACTATAGGGAGCGGGGGCACAGATACGCAGTATTTT.

The chain joins TRBV30 to TRBJ2-7; tentative D call: TRBD1 (6 bases). The CDR3 runs to 13 residues. Germline loops: CDR1 GTSNPN, CDR2 SVGIG (reference sequence). Trimming cost V 4 bases and J 2 bases, with 12 bases left between them. The CDR3 protein is CAWTPQGPYEQYF. For the CDR3, the DNA is TGTGCCTGGACCCCACAGGGACCCTACGAGCAGTACTTC.